The rows below give T cell receptor beta chains drawn from one sample of a study of T cell responses to AZD1222 COVID-19 vaccine. Libraries were prepared by immunoSEQ multiplex PCR; TCRdb keeps only in-frame clonotypes and omits some of them. There are about 140,000 clones in the sample; 85% to 95% occur only once, and 3.6% lies in the top ten. The sample here was peripheral blood, taken 28 days after the second AZD1222 dose. The receptors originated from an adult who received the AZD1222 COVID-19 vaccine. Both conserved end residues are part of each CDR3. Each record gives: D gene, clone size, J gene, V gene, CDR3 protein, CDR3 DNA. A D gene is named only where the DNA matches it firmly. A clone size is listed for some rows: how often the clone was seen (once, few, many), or a class if it is expanded.

d_gene: TRBD1
abundance: .
j_gene: TRBJ1-1
v_gene: TRBV10-3
CDR3aa: CASEGQGGDTEAFF
CDR3nt: TGTGCCAGCGAAGGACAGGGAGGGGATACTGAAGCTTTCTTT

d_gene: .
abundance: .
j_gene: TRBJ1-1
v_gene: TRBV19
CDR3aa: CASSSDRRLEAFF
CDR3nt: TGTGCCAGTAGTTCAGACAGGAGACTTGAAGCTTTCTTT

d_gene: TRBD1
abundance: .
j_gene: TRBJ1-5
v_gene: TRBV7-9
CDR3aa: CASSHPGTGQPQHF
CDR3nt: TGTGCCAGCAGCCACCCCGGGACAGGGCAGCCCCAGCATTTT

d_gene: .
abundance: once
j_gene: TRBJ1-1
v_gene: TRBV2
CDR3aa: CAIQGFLNTEAFF
CDR3nt: TGTGCCATACAGGGATTCCTCAACACTGAAGCTTTCTTT

d_gene: TRBD1
abundance: .
j_gene: TRBJ2-7
v_gene: TRBV30
CDR3aa: CAWSRQGHEQYF
CDR3nt: TGTGCCTGGAGTCGACAGGGCCACGAGCAGTACTTC

d_gene: .
abundance: .
j_gene: TRBJ1-5
v_gene: TRBV21-1
CDR3aa: CASSKEDRGKDQPQHF
CDR3nt: TGTGCCAGCAGCAAAGAAGACAGGGGGAAGGATCAGCCCCAGCATTTT

d_gene: .
abundance: .
j_gene: TRBJ2-5
v_gene: TRBV7-2
CDR3aa: CASSLDPGATAQYF
CDR3nt: TGTGCCAGCAGCTTAGACCCAGGCGCGACGGCCCAGTACTTC

d_gene: .
abundance: .
j_gene: TRBJ2-3
v_gene: TRBV5-4
CDR3aa: CAGGGVGDTQYF
CDR3nt: TGTGCCGGTGGAGGGGTTGGAGATACGCAGTATTTT

d_gene: TRBD1
abundance: .
j_gene: TRBJ1-1
v_gene: TRBV18
CDR3aa: CASSLGGVQGGTEAFF
CDR3nt: TGTGCCAGCTCACTCGGAGGGGTACAGGGGGGCACTGAAGCTTTCTTT

d_gene: .
abundance: once
j_gene: TRBJ2-5
v_gene: TRBV10-3
CDR3aa: CAISGSGPRMQQETQYF
CDR3nt: TGTGCCATCAGTGGGTCTGGTCCCCGTATGCAGCAAGAGACCCAGTACTTC

d_gene: .
abundance: .
j_gene: TRBJ1-2
v_gene: TRBV6-7
CDR3aa: CASSYSTRGYTF
CDR3nt: TGTGCCAGCAGTTACTCTACGAGGGGCTACACCTTC

d_gene: TRBD1
abundance: .
j_gene: TRBJ1-1
v_gene: TRBV18
CDR3aa: CASSPGQDTEAFF
CDR3nt: TGTGCCAGCTCACCGGGACAGGACACTGAAGCTTTCTTT

d_gene: TRBD1
abundance: .
j_gene: TRBJ1-5
v_gene: TRBV28
CDR3aa: CASTLARGGDQPQHF
CDR3nt: TGTGCCAGCACCCTAGCCAGGGGGGGGGATCAGCCCCAGCATTTT

d_gene: .
abundance: .
j_gene: TRBJ2-3
v_gene: TRBV23-1
CDR3aa: CASSQRTSRCTDTQYF
CDR3nt: TGCGCCAGCAGTCAGCGGACTTCTAGGTGCACAGATACGCAGTATTTT

d_gene: TRBD2
abundance: once
j_gene: TRBJ2-5
v_gene: TRBV6-5
CDR3aa: CASSLRGLAEETQYF
CDR3nt: TGTGCCAGCAGTTTAAGGGGACTAGCGGAAGAGACCCAGTACTTC

d_gene: TRBD2
abundance: .
j_gene: TRBJ2-5
v_gene: TRBV6-5
CDR3aa: CASSRTSRETQYF
CDR3nt: TGTGCCAGCAGTCGGACTAGCCGTGAGACCCAGTACTTC

d_gene: TRBD1
abundance: few
j_gene: TRBJ1-2
v_gene: TRBV7-6
CDR3aa: CASSLGRLSSLDRENGYTF
CDR3nt: TGTGCCAGCAGCTTAGGACGCCTTTCTTCTCTGGACAGGGAGAATGGCTACACCTTC

d_gene: .
abundance: .
j_gene: TRBJ2-3
v_gene: TRBV28
CDR3aa: CASSLSGADTQYF
CDR3nt: TGTGCCAGCAGTTTATCAGGAGCAGATACGCAGTATTTT

d_gene: TRBD1
abundance: once
j_gene: TRBJ1-5
v_gene: TRBV30
CDR3aa: CAWRADRDQPQHF
CDR3nt: TGTGCCTGGAGAGCAGACAGGGATCAGCCCCAGCATTTT

d_gene: .
abundance: .
j_gene: TRBJ1-2
v_gene: TRBV12-3/TRBV12-4
CDR3aa: CASSGRSGYTF
CDR3nt: TGTGCCAGCAGCGGCCGGAGTGGCTACACCTTC

d_gene: TRBD2
abundance: .
j_gene: TRBJ2-3
v_gene: TRBV7-9
CDR3aa: CASSLPLAGGGDTQYF
CDR3nt: TGTGCCAGCAGCCTACCCCTAGCGGGAGGAGGAGATACGCAGTATTTT

d_gene: TRBD2
abundance: .
j_gene: TRBJ2-7
v_gene: TRBV19
CDR3aa: CASSILAGDYEQYF
CDR3nt: TGTGCCAGTAGTATTCTAGCGGGAGACTACGAGCAGTACTTC

d_gene: TRBD2
abundance: once
j_gene: TRBJ2-5
v_gene: TRBV3-1/TRBV3-2
CDR3aa: CASSARGEETQYF
CDR3nt: TGTGCCAGCAGCGCTCGGGGGGAAGAGACCCAGTACTTC

d_gene: TRBD1
abundance: .
j_gene: TRBJ1-2
v_gene: TRBV28
CDR3aa: CASSLTRLGTETF
CDR3nt: TGTGCCAGCAGTTTAACCAGACTTGGGACAGAGACCTTC

d_gene: .
abundance: .
j_gene: TRBJ1-2
v_gene: TRBV7-9
CDR3aa: CASRSSRGSYGYTF
CDR3nt: TGTGCCAGCAGGTCATCCAGGGGTAGCTATGGCTACACCTTC

d_gene: .
abundance: .
j_gene: TRBJ2-7
v_gene: TRBV10-2
CDR3aa: CASSAPPEASEQYF
CDR3nt: TGCGCCAGCAGTGCCCCTCCTGAAGCAAGCGAGCAGTACTTC

d_gene: .
abundance: .
j_gene: TRBJ1-5
v_gene: TRBV7-8
CDR3aa: CASSSVAGEDQPQHF
CDR3nt: TGTGCCAGCAGCTCTGTGGCGGGGGAGGATCAGCCCCAGCATTTT

d_gene: .
abundance: .
j_gene: TRBJ1-1
v_gene: TRBV6-5
CDR3aa: CASRPTAYTEAFF
CDR3nt: TGTGCCAGCAGACCTACAGCGTACACTGAAGCTTTCTTT

d_gene: .
abundance: .
j_gene: TRBJ1-1
v_gene: TRBV2
CDR3aa: CASRYDSTPEAFF
CDR3nt: TGTGCCAGCAGGTATGACAGTACCCCTGAAGCTTTCTTT

d_gene: .
abundance: .
j_gene: TRBJ1-2
v_gene: TRBV28
CDR3aa: CASTWGRADYGYTF
CDR3nt: TGTGCCAGCACCTGGGGCAGGGCTGACTATGGCTACACCTTC

d_gene: TRBD1
abundance: few
j_gene: TRBJ1-1
v_gene: TRBV12-3/TRBV12-4
CDR3aa: CASEGARTEAFF
CDR3nt: TGTGCCAGCGAGGGGGCGCGAACTGAAGCTTTCTTT